This T cell receptor (beta chain) was recovered during a study of cytomegalovirus exposure and HLA in healthy donors. This clone was seen a single time. What it binds is unknown. Study results and limitations: The finding came from a later analysis; first-cohort TCR clusters tended to co-occur in the 90 to 150 validation repertoires.

Profiling relied on immunoSEQ multiplex PCR, and the TCRdb table lists in-frame clones only, not all of them. The sample gives about 180,000 clones, 85% of which show up once; about a sixth is in the top ten. V dropped 3 bases and J dropped 2; count of bases not matched to a gene: 2. CDR1 and CDR2 from the germline V gene are SGHRS and YFSETQ. CDR3 length: 14 amino acids. The source is a young man in good health and CMV-seropositive. The chain combines TRBV5-1 with TRBJ2-5; 9 bases align to TRBD2. Specimen: PBMCs. The CDR3, as DNA: TGCGCCAGCAGCTGGGGACTAGCACAAGAGACCCAGTACTTC. Its protein is CASSWGLAQETQYF.